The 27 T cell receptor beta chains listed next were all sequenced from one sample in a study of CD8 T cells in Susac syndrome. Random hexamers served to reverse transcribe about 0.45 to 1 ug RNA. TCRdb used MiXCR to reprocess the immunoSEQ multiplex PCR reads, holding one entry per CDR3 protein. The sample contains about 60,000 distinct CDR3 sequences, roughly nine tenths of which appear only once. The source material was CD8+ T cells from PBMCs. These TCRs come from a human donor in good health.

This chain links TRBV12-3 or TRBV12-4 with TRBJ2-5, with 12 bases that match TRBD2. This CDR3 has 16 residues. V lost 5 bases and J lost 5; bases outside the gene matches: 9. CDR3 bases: TGTGCCAGCAGTCCCCGGACTAGCGGGAACACGGAGACCCAGTACTTC. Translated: CASSPRTSGNTETQYF.

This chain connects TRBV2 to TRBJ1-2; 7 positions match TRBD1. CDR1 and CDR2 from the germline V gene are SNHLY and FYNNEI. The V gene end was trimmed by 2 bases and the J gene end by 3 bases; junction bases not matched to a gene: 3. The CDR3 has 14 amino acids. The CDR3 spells CASSERGLYYGYTF. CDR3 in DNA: TGTGCCAGCAGTGAAAGGGGGCTCTACTATGGCTACACCTTC.

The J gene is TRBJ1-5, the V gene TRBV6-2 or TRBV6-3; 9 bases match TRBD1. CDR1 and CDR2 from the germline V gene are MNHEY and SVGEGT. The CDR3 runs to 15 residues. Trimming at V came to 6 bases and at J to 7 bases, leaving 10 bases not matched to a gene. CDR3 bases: TGTGCCAGCAGCCCGAGGGACAGGGTATGGCAGCCCCAGCATTTT. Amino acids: CASSPRDRVWQPQHF.

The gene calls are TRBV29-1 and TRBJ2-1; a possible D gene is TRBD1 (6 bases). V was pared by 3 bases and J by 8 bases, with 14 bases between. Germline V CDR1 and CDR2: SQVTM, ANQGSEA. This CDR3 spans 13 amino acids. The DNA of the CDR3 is TGCAGCGTTGATCAGGGGCCGACGGATGAGCAGTTCTTC. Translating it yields CSVDQGPTDEQFF.

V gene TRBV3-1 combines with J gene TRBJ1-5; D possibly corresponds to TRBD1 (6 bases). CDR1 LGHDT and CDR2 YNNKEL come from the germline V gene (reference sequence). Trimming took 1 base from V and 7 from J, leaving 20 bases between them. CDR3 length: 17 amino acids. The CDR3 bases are TGTGCCAGCAGCCAAGGGGGGGGCTCGGCCTTTTGGCAGCCCCAGCATTTT. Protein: CASSQGGGSAFWQPQHF.

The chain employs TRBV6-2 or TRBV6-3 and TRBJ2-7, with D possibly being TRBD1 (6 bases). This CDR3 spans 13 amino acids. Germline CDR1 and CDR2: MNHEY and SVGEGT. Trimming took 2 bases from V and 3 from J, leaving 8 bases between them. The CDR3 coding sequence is TGTGCCAGCAGTTACGAGGACAGCTACGAGCAGTACTTC. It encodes CASSYEDSYEQYF.

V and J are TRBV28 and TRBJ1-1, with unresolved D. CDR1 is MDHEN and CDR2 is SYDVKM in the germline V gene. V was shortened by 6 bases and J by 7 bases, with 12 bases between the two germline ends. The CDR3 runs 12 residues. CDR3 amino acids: CASSFRTSEAFF. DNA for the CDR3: TGTGCCAGCAGCTTTCGAACAAGTGAAGCTTTCTTT.

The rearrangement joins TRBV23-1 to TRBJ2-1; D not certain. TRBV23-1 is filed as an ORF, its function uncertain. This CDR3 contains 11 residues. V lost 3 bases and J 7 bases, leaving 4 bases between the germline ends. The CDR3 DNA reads TGCGCCAGCAGTCACGAGAATGAGCAGTTCTTC. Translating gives CASSHENEQFF.

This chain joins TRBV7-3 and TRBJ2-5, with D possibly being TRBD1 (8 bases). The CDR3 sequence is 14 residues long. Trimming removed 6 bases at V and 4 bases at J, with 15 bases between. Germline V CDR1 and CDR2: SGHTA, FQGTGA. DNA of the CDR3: TGTGCCAGCAGTCCTACAGGGGGGGCAGAGACCCAGTACTTC. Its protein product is CASSPTGGAETQYF. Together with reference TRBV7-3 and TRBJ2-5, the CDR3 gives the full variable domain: GAGVSQTPSNKVTEKGKYVELRCDPISGHTALYWYRQSLGQGPEFLIYFQGTGAADDSGLPNDRFFAVRPEGSVSTLKIQRTERGDSAVYLCASSPTGGAETQYFGPGTRLLVL.

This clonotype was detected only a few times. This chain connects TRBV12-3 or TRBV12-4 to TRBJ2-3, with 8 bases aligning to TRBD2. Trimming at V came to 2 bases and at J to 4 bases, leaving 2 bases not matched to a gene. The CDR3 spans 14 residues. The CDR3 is CASSLSGGADTQYF. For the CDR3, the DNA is TGTGCCAGCAGTTTATCCGGGGGGGCAGATACGCAGTATTTT.

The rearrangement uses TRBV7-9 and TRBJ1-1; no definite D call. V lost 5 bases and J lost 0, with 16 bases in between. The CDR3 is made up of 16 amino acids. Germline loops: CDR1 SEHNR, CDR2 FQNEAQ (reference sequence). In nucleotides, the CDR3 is TGTGCCAGCAGCCCGGTTAAGGTTGGGATGAACACTGAAGCTTTCTTT. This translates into CASSPVKVGMNTEAFF.

As DNA, the CDR3 is TGTGCCAGCCGGTCCCAGGGGGTAAGCACAGATACGCAGTATTTT. It codes for CASRSQGVSTDTQYF. The V and J genes are TRBV2 and TRBJ2-3, with 7 bases fitting TRBD1. CDR1 is SNHLY and CDR2 is FYNNEI in the germline V gene. Trimming removed 8 bases from V and 0 bases from J; junction bases left unmatched: 8. The CDR3 covers 15 residues.

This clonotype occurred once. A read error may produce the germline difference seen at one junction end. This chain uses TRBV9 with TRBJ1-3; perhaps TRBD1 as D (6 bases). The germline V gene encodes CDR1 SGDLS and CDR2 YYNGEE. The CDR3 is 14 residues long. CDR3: CASSATGTGDTIYF. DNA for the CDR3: TGTGCCAGCAGCGCCACAGGGACTGGAGACACCATATATTTT.

CDR3 coding DNA: TGTGCCAGCAGTTACTCGGACCCCTTGGGGGCTGGGGCCAACGTCCTGACTTTC. Translated: CASSYSDPLGAGANVLTF. The chain employs TRBV6-5 and TRBJ2-6; D tentatively fits TRBD1 or TRBD2 (5 bases each). The CDR3 consists of 18 residues. V lost 0 bases, J lost 2 bases, and 14 bases lay in between. Germline values: CDR1 MNHEY, CDR2 SVGAGI.

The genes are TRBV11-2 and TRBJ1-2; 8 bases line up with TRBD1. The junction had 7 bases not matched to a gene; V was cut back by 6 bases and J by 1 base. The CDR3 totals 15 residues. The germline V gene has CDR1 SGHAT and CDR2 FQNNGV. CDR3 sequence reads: CASSSRQGSNYGYTF. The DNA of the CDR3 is TGTGCCAGCAGTTCGCGACAGGGGAGTAACTATGGCTACACCTTC.

The CDR3 DNA is TGTGCCAGCAGTTACACCACTTTAGGTGGGGCTAGCACAGATACGCAGTATTTT. Residues: CASSYTTLGGASTDTQYF. The J gene is TRBJ2-3, the V gene TRBV6-5; TRBD1 might be the D (5 bases). From germline, CDR1 is MNHEY and CDR2 SVGAGI. This CDR3 has 18 residues. The V end lost 2 bases, the J end lost 0 bases, and 18 bases lay between the germline ends.

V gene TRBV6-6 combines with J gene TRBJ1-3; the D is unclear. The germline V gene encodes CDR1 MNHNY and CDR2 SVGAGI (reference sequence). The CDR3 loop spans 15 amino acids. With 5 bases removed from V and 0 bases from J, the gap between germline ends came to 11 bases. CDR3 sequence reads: CASSLTESSGNTIYF. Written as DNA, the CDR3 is TGTGCCAGCAGTCTGACCGAAAGCTCTGGAAACACCATATATTTT.

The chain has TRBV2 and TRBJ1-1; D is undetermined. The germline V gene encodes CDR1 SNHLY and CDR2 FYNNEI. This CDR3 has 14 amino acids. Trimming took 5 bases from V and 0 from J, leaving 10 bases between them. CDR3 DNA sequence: TGTGCCAGCAGTTTCCATAACCTGAACACTGAAGCTTTCTTT. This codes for CASSFHNLNTEAFF.

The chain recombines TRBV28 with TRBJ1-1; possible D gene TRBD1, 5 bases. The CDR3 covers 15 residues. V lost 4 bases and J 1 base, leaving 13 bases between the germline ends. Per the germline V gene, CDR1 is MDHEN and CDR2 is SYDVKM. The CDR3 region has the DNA TGTGCCAGCAGTTCCGGGGCCGAAGGGAACACTGAAGCTTTCTTT. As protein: CASSSGAEGNTEAFF.

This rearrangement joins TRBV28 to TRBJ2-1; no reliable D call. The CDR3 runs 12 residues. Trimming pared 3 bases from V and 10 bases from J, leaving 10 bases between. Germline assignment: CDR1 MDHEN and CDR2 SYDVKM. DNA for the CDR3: TGTGCCAGCAGTTTGTCCAGACTCGAGCAGTTCTTC. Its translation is CASSLSRLEQFF.

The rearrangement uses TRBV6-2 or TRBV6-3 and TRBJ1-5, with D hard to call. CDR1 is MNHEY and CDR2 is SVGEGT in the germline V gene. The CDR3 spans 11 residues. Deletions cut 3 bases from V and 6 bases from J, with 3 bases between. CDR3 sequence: CASSYPQPQHF. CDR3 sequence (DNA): TGTGCCAGCAGTTATCCTCAGCCCCAGCATTTT.

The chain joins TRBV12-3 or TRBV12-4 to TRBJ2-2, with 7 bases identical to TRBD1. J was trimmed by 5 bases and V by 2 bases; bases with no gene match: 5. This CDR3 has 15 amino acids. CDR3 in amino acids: CASSLPDRVTGELFF. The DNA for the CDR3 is TGTGCCAGCAGTTTACCCGACAGGGTGACCGGGGAGCTGTTTTTT.

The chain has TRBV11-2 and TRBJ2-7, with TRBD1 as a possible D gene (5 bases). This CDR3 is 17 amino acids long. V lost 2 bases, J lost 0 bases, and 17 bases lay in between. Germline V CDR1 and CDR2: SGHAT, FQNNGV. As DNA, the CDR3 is TGTGCCAGCAGCTTAAACCAAGTTTACAGGTACTCCTACGAGCAGTACTTC. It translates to CASSLNQVYRYSYEQYF. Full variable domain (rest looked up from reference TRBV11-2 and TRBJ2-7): EAGVAQSPRYKIIEKRQSVAFWCNPISGHATLYWYQQILGQGPKLLIQFQNNGVVDDSQLPKDRFSAERLKGVDSTLKIQPAKLEDSAVYLCASSLNQVYRYSYEQYFGPGTRLTVT.

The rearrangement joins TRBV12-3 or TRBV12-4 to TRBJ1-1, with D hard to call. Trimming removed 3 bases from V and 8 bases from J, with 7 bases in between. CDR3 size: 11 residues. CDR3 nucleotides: TGTGCCAGCAGTTTTCTAGGGGAAGCTTTCTTT. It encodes CASSFLGEAFF.

CDR3 in DNA: TGTGCCACCAGCAGAGATAGGGGGGGGGCCTACAATGAGCAGTTCTTC. This gives the protein CATSRDRGGAYNEQFF. V and J are TRBV15 and TRBJ2-1; D perhaps matches TRBD2 (7 bases). Trimming left V 0 bases short and J 2 bases short, with 11 bases between. Germline lookup yields CDR1 LNHNV and CDR2 YYDKDF (reference sequence). The CDR3 consists of 16 residues.

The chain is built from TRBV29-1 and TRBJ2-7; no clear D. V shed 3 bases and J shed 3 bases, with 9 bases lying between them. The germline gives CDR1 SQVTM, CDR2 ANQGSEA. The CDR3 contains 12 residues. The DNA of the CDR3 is TGCAGCGTTGAGCTGAATGACTACGAGCAGTACTTC. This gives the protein CSVELNDYEQYF.

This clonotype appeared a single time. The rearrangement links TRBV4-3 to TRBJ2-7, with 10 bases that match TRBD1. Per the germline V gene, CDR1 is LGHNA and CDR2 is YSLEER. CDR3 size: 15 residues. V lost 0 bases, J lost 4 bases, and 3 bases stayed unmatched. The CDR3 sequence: CASSQEDRGSYEQYF. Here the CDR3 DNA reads TGCGCCAGCAGCCAAGAGGACAGGGGGTCGTACGAGCAGTACTTC.